Listed here is a single T cell receptor (beta chain). What it binds is unknown. These data originate in a study of T cell repertoires in cytomegalovirus infection. V lost 4 bases to trimming and J lost 3 bases; unmatched junction nucleotides: 10. The CDR3 loop spans 16 amino acids. Germline V gene sequence: CDR1 MDHEN, CDR2 SYDVKM. TCRdb recomputed calls from the reads with MiXCR, one row per CDR3 protein. The sample contains roughly 350,000 distinct CDR3 sequences, about 32% of which appear only once. The rearrangement uses TRBV28 and TRBJ2-7; TRBD2 agrees at 9 bases. The sample in question was cultured PBMCs, obtained from culture after CMV antigen stimulation. This receptor was taken from a human donor in good health (CMV status not recorded). Some clones in this sample may be carry-over from other donors' samples. CDR3 region: CASSSSGTSNYYEQYF. The CDR3 DNA reads as TGTGCCAGCAGTTCCTCCGGGACTAGCAACTACTACGAGCAGTACTTC.